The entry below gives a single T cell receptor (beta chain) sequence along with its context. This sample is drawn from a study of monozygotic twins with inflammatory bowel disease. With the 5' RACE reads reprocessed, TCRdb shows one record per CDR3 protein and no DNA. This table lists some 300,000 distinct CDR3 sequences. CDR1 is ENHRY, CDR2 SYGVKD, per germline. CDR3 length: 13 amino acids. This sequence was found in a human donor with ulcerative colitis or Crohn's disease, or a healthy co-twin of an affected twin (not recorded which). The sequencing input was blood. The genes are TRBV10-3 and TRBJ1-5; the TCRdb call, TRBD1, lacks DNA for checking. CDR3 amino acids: CATTGDNNQPQHF.